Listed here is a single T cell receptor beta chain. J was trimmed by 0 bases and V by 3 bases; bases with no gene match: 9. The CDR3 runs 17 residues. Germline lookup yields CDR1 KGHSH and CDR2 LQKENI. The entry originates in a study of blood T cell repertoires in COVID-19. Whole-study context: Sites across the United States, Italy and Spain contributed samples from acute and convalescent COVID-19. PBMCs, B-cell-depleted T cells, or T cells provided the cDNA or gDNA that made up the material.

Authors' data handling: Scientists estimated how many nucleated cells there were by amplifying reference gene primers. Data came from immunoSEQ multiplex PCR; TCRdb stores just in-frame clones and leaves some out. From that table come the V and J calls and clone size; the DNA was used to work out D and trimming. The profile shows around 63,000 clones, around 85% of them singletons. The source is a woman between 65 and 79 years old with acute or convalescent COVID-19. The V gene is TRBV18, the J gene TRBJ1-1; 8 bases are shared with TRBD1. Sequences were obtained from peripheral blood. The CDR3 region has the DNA TGTGCCAGCTCACCGGGGACAGGAAAAAACTTGAACACTGAAGCTTTCTTT. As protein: CASSPGTGKNLNTEAFF.